The 3 T cell receptor beta chains reported below all come from one sample, sequenced in a study of cytotoxic CD8 clonotypes in ibrutinib-treated CLL (dated by TCRdb to the early 2020s). The sample's time point, from its label and the paper: approximately eleven months on ibrutinib. The library relied on the immunoSEQ multiplex PCR assay. TCRdb re-hosts the immuneACCESS table, in-frame sequences only. Its copies lack some clones; in the studies checked, an unresolved V gene accounts for under half of them, and the cause for the rest is not known. The sample table holds about 130,000 clones, of which roughly three quarters were seen once. The top ten constitute roughly 13% of the sample. Sequenced material: PBMCs, taken after 12 months of ibrutinib treatment. The receptor source for this set is a human donor with chronic lymphocytic leukemia.

This clone was observed once. The CDR3 loop is CASSSPAGDTDTQYF. The CDR3 nucleotides read TGTGCCAGCAGTTCCCCAGCCGGAGACACAGATACGCAGTATTTT. V is TRBV28 and J is TRBJ2-3; D remains ambiguous. Germline CDR1 and CDR2: MDHEN and SYDVKM. The CDR3 sequence is 15 residues long. V lost 4 bases to trimming and J lost 2 bases, with 13 bases between them.

The V call is TRBV14, the J call TRBJ2-5; 9 bases map to TRBD2. Germline V lookup: CDR1 SGHDN, CDR2 FVKESK. V shed 2 bases and J 4 bases; nucleotides not matched to a gene: 2. This CDR3 is built from 14 residues. The CDR3 loop reads CASSQLLAGETQYF. The CDR3 DNA reads TGTGCCAGCAGCCAATTACTAGCGGGAGAGACCCAGTACTTC.

The chain employs TRBV5-6 and TRBJ1-5, with D perhaps matching TRBD1 (5 bases). This CDR3 is 13 amino acids long. Germline loops: CDR1 SGHDT, CDR2 YYEEEE. Trimming took 3 bases from V and 8 from J, leaving 12 bases between them. The CDR3 sequence is CASSSGIREPQHF. Written as DNA, the CDR3 is TGTGCCAGCAGCTCAGGGATAAGGGAGCCCCAGCATTTT.